Reported below is one TCR beta chain. Its antigen is as yet unknown. This sample is part of a study of cytomegalovirus exposure and HLA in healthy donors. Study results and caveats: A missense DCLRE1C variant was associated with V- and J-gene trimming of TCR beta chains in a later analysis, and an independent cohort replicated the association.

In germline, CDR1 is MNHNY, CDR2 SVGAGI (reference sequence). The CDR3 runs 15 residues. V was clipped by 4 bases and J by 2 bases; unmatched bases: 6. PCR involved 60 Vbeta and 13 Jbeta primers. Data came from immunoSEQ multiplex PCR; TCRdb stores just in-frame clones and leaves some out. The sample shows 100,000 to 150,000 clones, less than 80% of them seen only once. Sequencing input: PBMCs. The chain carries TRBV6-6 and TRBJ1-1, with 8 bases identical to TRBD1. This receptor was taken from a man aged 50 to 59 in good health and CMV-seropositive. The CDR3 nucleotides read TGTGCCAGCAGTTGGACAGGGATTATAAACACTGAAGCTTTCTTT. Residues: CASSWTGIINTEAFF.